Here is one TCR beta chain with its context. Germline CDR1 reads LGHNA; CDR2 reads YNFKEQ. Between the trimmed V and J ends, which lost 0 bases and 4 bases, there was a span of 12 bases. This CDR3 contains 15 residues. The data originate from a study of T-cell reconstitution after alpha-beta-depleted transplantation in children. Construction of the TCRbeta library involved unique molecular identifiers. TCRdb re-analysed the PCR reads in MiXCR, keeping a single row per CDR3 protein. The sample yields some 490,000 distinct CDR3 sequences, around 12% seen once. The clonotype comes from a human donor who donated a stem cell graft to a child with combined immunodeficiency. The specimen comprised PBMCs from the stem cell graft donor, sampled from the stem cell graft. The chain recombines TRBV4-2 with TRBJ2-5; D ambiguous. The CDR3 DNA follows: TGTGCCAGCAGCCAAGAGGGAAGTTTAGGAGAGACCCAGTACTTC. Amino acids: CASSQEGSLGETQYF.